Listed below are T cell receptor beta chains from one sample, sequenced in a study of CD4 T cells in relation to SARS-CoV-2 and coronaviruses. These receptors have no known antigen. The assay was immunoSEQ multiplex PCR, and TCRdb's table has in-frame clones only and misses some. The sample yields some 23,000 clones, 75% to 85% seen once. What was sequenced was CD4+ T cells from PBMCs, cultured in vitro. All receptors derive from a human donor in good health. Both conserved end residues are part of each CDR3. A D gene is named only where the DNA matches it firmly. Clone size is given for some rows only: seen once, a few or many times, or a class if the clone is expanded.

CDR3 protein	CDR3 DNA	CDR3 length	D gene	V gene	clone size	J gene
CASSPRGLAGVGEQFF	TGTGCCAGCAGCCCGAGGGGACTAGCGGGGGTTGGTGAGCAGTTCTTC	16	TRBD2	TRBV7-2	-	TRBJ2-1
CASSFGGAYNEQFF	TGTGCCAGCAGCTTTGGGGGGGCCTACAATGAGCAGTTCTTC	14	TRBD2	TRBV11-2	-	TRBJ2-1
CASSPPLPPPKNTIYF	TGTGCCAGCTCACCACCGCTACCCCCGCCCAAAAACACCATATATTTT	16	-	TRBV18	-	TRBJ1-3
CAISGGRYSRNTEAFF	TGTGCCATCAGTGGGGGACGCTACTCTCGAAACACTGAAGCTTTCTTT	16	-	TRBV10-3	-	TRBJ1-1
CASSPSSGSDEQYF	TGTGCCAGCAGCCCATCTTCCGGGTCCGACGAGCAGTACTTC	14	-	TRBV7-6	-	TRBJ2-7
CAISESPGLGGRDTQYF	TGTGCCATCAGTGAGTCCCCGGGACTAGGGGGCCGAGATACGCAGTATTTT	17	-	TRBV10-3	-	TRBJ2-3
CASSGREGGTEAFF	TGTGCCAGCAGCGGGCGGGAGGGCGGCACTGAAGCTTTCTTT	14	-	TRBV19	-	TRBJ1-1
CASSFEGGGQYF	TGCGCCAGCAGCTTTGAGGGCGGCGGGCAGTACTTC	12	-	TRBV5-1	-	TRBJ2-7
CASSSGTGVDTQYF	TGTGCCAGCAGCTCCGGGACAGGGGTGGATACGCAGTATTTT	14	TRBD1	TRBV7-9	-	TRBJ2-3
CSAETGAGANVLTF	TGCAGCGCCGAGACAGGGGCCGGGGCCAACGTCCTGACTTTC	14	TRBD1	TRBV29-1	-	TRBJ2-6
CAIISNRESSGANVLTF	TGTGCTATCATTAGCAACAGGGAAAGCTCTGGGGCCAACGTCCTGACTTTC	17	-	TRBV7-7	-	TRBJ2-6
CASTRGRAREAFF	TGTGCCAGCACCAGGGGCAGGGCTCGGGAAGCTTTCTTT	13	-	TRBV21-1	-	TRBJ1-1
CATSRGTHGALTEAFF	TGTGCCACCAGCAGAGGGACGCACGGGGCATTAACTGAAGCTTTCTTT	16	-	TRBV15	-	TRBJ1-1
CASRQDRVHNSPLHF	TGTGCCAGCAGGCAAGACAGGGTTCATAATTCACCCCTCCACTTT	15	TRBD1	TRBV2	few	TRBJ1-6
CASSTGLAGGTGQETQYF	TGTGCCAGCAGCACGGGACTAGCGGGGGGCACGGGGCAAGAGACCCAGTACTTC	18	TRBD2	TRBV5-4	-	TRBJ2-5
CASSNRASSSSQYF	TGTGCCAGCAGTAACCGGGCCTCATCCTCTTCCCAGTACTTC	14	-	TRBV6-2/TRBV6-3	-	TRBJ2-5
CASGLDRFGELFF	TGTGCTAGTGGTTTGGACAGATTTGGGGAGCTGTTTTTT	13	-	TRBV12-5	-	TRBJ2-2
CASSVQGAAYGYTF	TGTGCCAGTAGTGTACAGGGGGCAGCCTATGGCTACACCTTC	14	TRBD1	TRBV19	-	TRBJ1-2
CASSSGGMVTTDTQYF	TGTGCCAGCAGCTCCGGAGGGATGGTCACCACAGATACGCAGTATTTT	16	-	TRBV13	-	TRBJ2-3
CASSLWTGYSNQPQHF	TGTGCCAGCAGCTTGTGGACAGGTTATAGCAATCAGCCCCAGCATTTT	16	TRBD1	TRBV5-8	few	TRBJ1-5
CASSLFGDTGELFF	TGTGCCAGCAGCCTCTTTGGGGACACCGGGGAGCTGTTTTTT	14	-	TRBV11-3	few	TRBJ2-2
CASSYRREVYEQYF	TGTGCCAGCAGTTATAGAAGGGAAGTCTACGAGCAGTACTTC	14	-	TRBV6-2/TRBV6-3	-	TRBJ2-7
CASSYFLGGLAGMGVYNEQFF	TGTGCCAGCAGCTATTTCCTAGGGGGACTAGCGGGAATGGGGGTCTACAATGAGCAGTTCTTC	21	TRBD2	TRBV7-6	-	TRBJ2-1
CASSSSAARAGNTIYF	TGTGCCAGCAGCTCATCAGCGGCCAGGGCTGGAAACACCATATATTTT	16	-	TRBV7-2	-	TRBJ1-3
CASSLRGALHF	TGTGCCAGCAGTTTGCGGGGGGCCCTCCACTTT	11	-	TRBV28	-	TRBJ1-6
CAWIWDRGWGEAFF	TGTGCCTGGATTTGGGACAGGGGATGGGGTGAAGCTTTCTTT	14	TRBD1	TRBV30	-	TRBJ1-1
CASGLVVGRPYEQYF	TGTGCTAGTGGTTTGGTAGTGGGTAGACCCTACGAGCAGTACTTC	15	-	TRBV12-5	-	TRBJ2-7
CASSRGQGDSPLHF	TGTGCCAGCAGCCGAGGACAGGGCGATTCACCCCTCCACTTT	14	TRBD1	TRBV7-8	few	TRBJ1-6
CATGGSPLHF	TGTGCCACTGGAGGTTCACCCCTCCACTTT	10	-	TRBV28	-	TRBJ1-6
CASSFAGNYGYTF	TGTGCCAGCAGTTTCGCAGGGAACTATGGCTACACCTTC	13	-	TRBV12-3/TRBV12-4	-	TRBJ1-2
CASSPLPPVSDTEAFF	TGTGCCAGCTCACCACTTCCTCCCGTTTCGGACACTGAAGCTTTCTTT	16	-	TRBV18	-	TRBJ1-1
CASSVDWTGLYGYTF	TGTGCCAGCAGCGTAGATTGGACAGGGCTCTATGGCTACACCTTC	15	TRBD1	TRBV9	-	TRBJ1-2
CASSLARGIYGYTF	TGTGCCAGCAGCTTGGCCCGAGGGATCTATGGCTACACCTTC	14	-	TRBV5-4	-	TRBJ1-2
CSVRTSGTNEQFF	TGCAGCGTACGGACTAGCGGGACCAATGAGCAGTTCTTC	13	TRBD2	TRBV29-1	few	TRBJ2-1
CASSLTTGSYNEQFF	TGTGCCAGCAGCTTAACCACAGGATCCTACAATGAGCAGTTCTTC	15	-	TRBV11-3	-	TRBJ2-1
CASASGESTDTQYF	TGTGCCTCGGCTAGCGGGGAGAGCACAGATACGCAGTATTTT	14	TRBD2	TRBV6-4	-	TRBJ2-3
CAISWTLDTQYF	TGTGCCATCAGCTGGACACTAGATACGCAGTATTTT	12	-	TRBV10-3	-	TRBJ2-3
CASSPTARPQETQYF	TGTGCCAGCAGCCCGACGGCTAGGCCCCAAGAGACCCAGTACTTC	15	-	TRBV13	-	TRBJ2-5
CASSTLADPYEQYF	TGTGCCAGCAGTACACTAGCGGATCCCTACGAGCAGTACTTC	14	TRBD2	TRBV6-5	once	TRBJ2-7
CASSLDGTGWTEAFF	TGCGCCAGCAGCTTGGACGGGACAGGGTGGACTGAAGCTTTCTTT	15	TRBD1	TRBV5-1	-	TRBJ1-1
CSVELYELAGLNEQFF	TGCAGCGTTGAGCTCTATGAACTAGCGGGCTTAAATGAGCAGTTCTTC	16	TRBD2	TRBV29-1	-	TRBJ2-1
CASSQGRYQETQYF	TGTGCCAGCAGCCAAGGGAGGTATCAAGAGACCCAGTACTTC	14	-	TRBV3-1/TRBV3-2	-	TRBJ2-5
CASSAGSGANVLTF	TGTGCCAGCAGTGCTGGCTCTGGGGCCAACGTCCTGACTTTC	14	-	TRBV25-1	few	TRBJ2-6